Presented here are 30 T cell receptor beta chains from one specimen sequenced in a study of T cell repertoires in cytomegalovirus infection. TCRdb re-called the reads through MiXCR, storing one row per CDR3 protein. The sample lists fewer than 950,000 distinct CDR3 sequences, roughly 33% seen once, with approximately 13% in the top ten. Their specific antigens are unknown. Specimen: cultured CD8+ T cells from PBMCs, collected from culture after CMV antigen stimulation. These TCRs come from a human donor in good health (CMV status not recorded). Some clones in this sample may be carry-over from other donors' samples.

In this sample, this clonotype turned up a few times. The chain uses TRBV2 and TRBJ1-5, with D maybe TRBD1 (6 bases). In germline, CDR1 is SNHLY, CDR2 FYNNEI. V was pared by 1 base and J by 2 bases, with 9 bases between. CDR3 length: 15 amino acids. The CDR3 loop is CASSEDGGGNQPQHF. In nucleotides, the CDR3 is TGTGCCAGCAGTGAAGACGGGGGCGGCAATCAGCCCCAGCATTTT.

CDR3 in amino acids: CASYSGPYGYTF. DNA of the CDR3: TGTGCCAGTTATTCCGGGCCCTATGGCTACACCTTC. The chain couples TRBV19 to TRBJ1-2; D is unclear. Germline CDR1 reads LNHDA; CDR2 reads SQIVND (reference sequence). This CDR3 has 12 residues. V shed 8 bases and J shed 4 bases, with 11 bases lying between them.

The chain links TRBV7-9 to TRBJ2-6, with D possibly being TRBD2 (5 bases). The CDR3 totals 17 residues. Germline CDR1 SEHNR, CDR2 FQNEAQ (reference sequence). Trimming took 5 bases from V and 0 from J, leaving 14 bases between them. The CDR3: CASSPPADLSGANVLTF. The CDR3 DNA follows: TGTGCCAGCAGCCCGCCAGCGGATCTCTCTGGGGCCAACGTCCTGACTTTC.

V usage is TRBV20-1 and J usage is TRBJ2-5; no definite D call. Deletions cut 0 bases from V and 5 bases from J, with 16 bases between. This CDR3 contains 15 residues. Germline CDR1 is DFQATT and CDR2 is SNEGSKA (reference sequence). DNA of the CDR3: TGCAGTGCTAGAGAATCGGTGGGCGATTTGGAGACCCAGTACTTC. This gives the protein CSARESVGDLETQYF.

The table lists this clonotype with many counts. This chain uses TRBV7-8 with TRBJ1-5; 9 bases fit TRBD1. Losses at the gene ends were 1 base for V and 7 bases for J; bases not matched to a gene: 2. CDR1 and CDR2 from the germline V gene are SGHVS and FQNEAQ. This CDR3 spans 14 amino acids. CDR3 nucleotides: TGTGCCAGCAGCTTAGACAGGGGGCACCAGCCCCAGCATTTT. This gives the protein CASSLDRGHQPQHF.

This clonotype was observed a few times. The chain has TRBV9 and TRBJ1-1, with 12 bases aligning to TRBD1. The CDR3 is 18 residues long. J was trimmed by 4 bases and V by 3 bases; bases with no gene match: 13. Germline V CDR1 and CDR2: SGDLS, YYNGEE. The CDR3 DNA is TGTGCCAGCAGCGCCCGAGACGGGGACAGGGGGCTGAGCACTGAAGCTTTCTTT. This gives the protein CASSARDGDRGLSTEAFF.

There are many counts of this clonotype. The rearrangement joins TRBV7-6 to TRBJ2-1; TRBD1 aligns across 7 bases. The V and J ends lost 5 bases and 5 bases, in that order; junction bases with no gene match: 9. CDR1 is SGHVS and CDR2 is FNYEAQ in the germline V gene. The CDR3 runs to 15 residues. Here the CDR3 reads CASSRWTGTDNEQFF. The CDR3 nucleotides are TGTGCCAGCAGCCGGTGGACAGGTACTGACAATGAGCAGTTCTTC. Using reference TRBV7-6 and TRBJ2-1 for the parts outside the CDR3, the full variable domain is GAGVSQSPRYKVTKRGQDVALRCDPISGHVSLYWYRQALGQGPEFLTYFNYEAQQDKSGLPNDRFSAERPEGSISTLTIQRTEQRDSAMYRCASSRWTGTDNEQFFGPGTRLTVL.

This clonotype has just a few counts. The chain combines TRBV7-8 with TRBJ2-7; weak D call: TRBD1 (6 bases). CDR3 length: 16 amino acids. Germline V gene data show CDR1 as SGHVS and CDR2 as FQNEAQ. Trimming removed 0 bases at V and 2 bases at J, with 14 bases between. The CDR3 DNA reads TGTGCCAGCAGCTTAGCCGGGACACTCCTTCCCTACGAGCAGTACGTC. This gives the protein CASSLAGTLLPYEQYV.

This chain links TRBV11-2 with TRBJ2-3; D remains unclear. The CDR3 consists of 13 residues. Per the germline V gene, CDR1 is SGHAT and CDR2 is FQNNGV. V lost 3 bases and J 7 bases, leaving 11 bases between the germline ends. The DNA of the CDR3 is TGTGCCAGCAGCTTTCACACTACAAATACGCAGTATTTT. Its translation is CASSFHTTNTQYF.

The rearrangement links TRBV7-6 to TRBJ1-4, with a possible D match to TRBD1 (5 bases). The germline gives CDR1 SGHVS, CDR2 FNYEAQ. The CDR3 extends over 15 amino acids. V was clipped by 1 base and J by 8 bases, with 14 bases between them. The CDR3 reads CASSLGGGAGEKLFF. The CDR3 coding sequence is TGTGCCAGCAGCTTAGGGGGAGGGGCTGGGGAAAAACTGTTTTTT.

This clonotype was recorded at least ten times. V gene TRBV11-2 combines with J gene TRBJ2-3; possibly TRBD2 for D (5 bases). The V end lost 7 bases, the J end lost 1 base, and 9 bases lay between the germline ends. CDR1 is SGHAT, CDR2 FQNNGV, per germline. This CDR3 region has 13 residues. The CDR3, as DNA: TGTGCCAGCACCTCCGGGGGCACAGATACGCAGTATTTT. It translates to CASTSGGTDTQYF.

This clonotype has more than one count but fewer than ten. This rearrangement joins TRBV2 to TRBJ2-7, with D unclear. This CDR3 has 14 amino acids. Germline CDR1 and CDR2: SNHLY and FYNNEI. The V and J ends lost 8 bases and 0 bases respectively, with 14 bases between them. The CDR3 DNA reads TGTGCCAGCGGGGAAGAGATTTCCTCCTACGAGCAGTACTTC. Amino acids: CASGEEISSYEQYF.

The chain employs TRBV6-5 and TRBJ1-2, with D unclear. The length of the CDR3 is 14 residues. Trimming left V 0 bases short and J 4 bases short, with 9 bases between. From germline, CDR1 is MNHEY and CDR2 SVGAGI. The CDR3 DNA follows: TGTGCCAGCAGTTACTCGGTCAGTATCTATGGCTACACCTTC. It yields the protein CASSYSVSIYGYTF.

In this sample, this clonotype turned up a few times. The rearrangement joins TRBV27 to TRBJ2-5; TRBD1 matches at 8 bases. Trimming removed 5 bases from V and 5 bases from J; junction bases left unmatched: 7. The CDR3 length is 14 residues. The germline CDR1 and CDR2 sequences are MNHEY and SMNVEV (reference sequence). CDR3 nucleotide sequence: TGTGCCAGCAGTCCGACAGGGGTGCTCGAGACCCAGTACTTC. Its protein product is CASSPTGVLETQYF.

This clonotype has just a few counts. This chain uses TRBV27 with TRBJ1-2; the D gene is possibly TRBD1 (5 bases). The length of the CDR3 is 15 residues. Per the germline V gene, CDR1 is MNHEY and CDR2 is SMNVEV (reference sequence). V was clipped by 6 bases and J by 2 bases, with 16 bases between them. CDR3 coding DNA: TGTGCCAGCAGAACTTTCGAGGGACCGAACTATGGCTACACCTTC. Its translation: CASRTFEGPNYGYTF.

This sequence joins TRBV7-2 and TRBJ1-1, with D unclear. The V gene lost 9 bases and the J gene lost 4 bases, with 9 bases spanning the gap. The CDR3 length is 11 residues. Germline V gene lookup returns CDR1 SGHTA and CDR2 FQGNSA. DNA of the CDR3: TGTGCCAGGGTCTATGGCACTGAAGCTTTCTTT. This sequence encodes CARVYGTEAFF.

This clonotype was counted only a few times. The chain carries TRBV12-3 or TRBV12-4 and TRBJ1-2; 7 bases fit TRBD1. This CDR3 region has 13 residues. The J segment lost 5 bases and the V segment lost 6 bases, leaving 6 bases of the junction unmatched. CDR3 sequence (DNA): TGTGCCAGCAGCCGTGACAGGGAATATGGCTACACCTTC. This sequence encodes CASSRDREYGYTF.

The chain links TRBV4-1 to TRBJ2-1; D is unclear. This CDR3 comprises 17 residues. Germline V lookup: CDR1 MGHRA, CDR2 YSYEKL. The V end lost 4 bases, the J end lost 0 bases, and 16 bases lay between the germline ends. The CDR3 here is CASSPFGASSSYNEQFF. CDR3 DNA: TGCGCCAGCAGCCCCTTCGGTGCGAGCAGCTCCTACAATGAGCAGTTCTTC.

This clonotype was observed a few times. The chain combines TRBV6-6 with TRBJ2-3, with 11 bases lining up with TRBD1. The CDR3 has 19 amino acids. V lost 6 bases and J lost 4; bases outside the gene matches: 18. Germline values: CDR1 MNHNY, CDR2 SVGAGI (reference sequence). The CDR3 reads CASRTTGQGGPQVSDTQYF. CDR3 coding DNA: TGTGCCAGCAGAACAACGGGACAGGGGGGCCCTCAGGTCTCAGATACGCAGTATTTT.

This clonotype turned up a few times. The chain uses TRBV6-1 and TRBJ1-2, with TRBD1 matching over 9 bases. The germline CDR1 and CDR2 sequences are MNHNS and SASEGT. The CDR3 contains 16 residues. With V trimmed by 4 bases and J by 4 bases, 10 bases remained unmatched. As DNA, the CDR3 is TGTGCCAGCAGTGGGGTTCACCCGGGACAGGGCTATGGCTACACCTTC. Its protein product is CASSGVHPGQGYGYTF.

In its sample, this clonotype was seen a few times. This chain joins TRBV6-1 and TRBJ2-3; perhaps D is TRBD1 or TRBD2 (7 bases each). Per the germline V gene, CDR1 is MNHNS and CDR2 is SASEGT. The CDR3 consists of 15 residues. V dropped 7 bases and J dropped 4 bases, with 18 bases sitting between them. The CDR3 region is CASTVTGRDSDTQYF. DNA for the CDR3: TGTGCCAGCACCGTGACAGGGAGGGATTCAGATACGCAGTATTTT.

This chain joins TRBV6-5 and TRBJ2-5, with TRBD1 matching 7 bases. Germline assignment: CDR1 MNHEY and CDR2 SVGAGI. V was pared by 1 base and J by 2 bases, with 4 bases of the junction left unmatched. This CDR3 contains 15 residues. The CDR3 DNA reads TGTGCCAGCAGTTACTACTCAGGGGGTCAAGAGACCCAGTACTTC. Translated: CASSYYSGGQETQYF.

J is TRBJ2-3 and V is TRBV4-3; tentatively, D is TRBD2 (6 bases). CDR3 length: 16 residues. V lost 4 bases and J 0 bases, leaving 14 bases between the germline ends. Per the germline V gene, CDR1 is LGHNA and CDR2 is YSLEER. The CDR3 loop reads CASSLLTRSSTDTQYF. CDR3 coding DNA: TGCGCCAGCAGCCTTCTGACTAGGTCTAGCACAGATACGCAGTATTTT.

This clonotype has more than one count but fewer than ten. The V gene is TRBV7-9, the J gene TRBJ1-2; D call uncertain. Germline V gene lookup returns CDR1 SEHNR and CDR2 FQNEAQ (reference sequence). The CDR3 length is 15 residues. Between the trimmed V and J ends, which lost 5 bases and 7 bases, there was a span of 20 bases. DNA of the CDR3: TGTGCCAGCAGCCCACACCGCCGGGGAGCGGTTGGCTACACCTTC. Protein product: CASSPHRRGAVGYTF.

The CDR3 DNA follows: TGCGCCGGCGGAGCAGGGGCAACTAATGAAAAACTGTTTTTT. Residues: CAGGAGATNEKLFF. The rearrangement joins TRBV10-2 to TRBJ1-4, with D possibly TRBD1 on 6 matching bases. The V end lost 11 bases, the J end lost 0 bases, and 13 bases lay between the germline ends. This CDR3 spans 14 amino acids. Per the germline V gene, CDR1 is WSHSY and CDR2 is SAAADI.

This clonotype was observed many times. CDR3 region: CAFSVLSNTEAFF. The CDR3, as DNA: TGTGCTTTCAGCGTCCTGTCAAACACTGAAGCTTTCTTT. The chain links TRBV7-8 to TRBJ1-1; no definite D call. Germline CDR1 reads SGHVS; CDR2 reads FQNEAQ. The CDR3 runs 13 residues.

Many counts were recorded for this clonotype. The chain uses TRBV7-2 and TRBJ2-2; TRBD1 agrees at 7 bases. Germline values: CDR1 SGHTA, CDR2 FQGNSA. The CDR3 is 15 amino acids. The J segment lost 0 bases and the V segment lost 5 bases, leaving 3 bases of the junction unmatched. CDR3 protein: CASSPTGTNTGELFF. The CDR3 coding sequence is TGTGCCAGCAGCCCGACAGGGACGAACACCGGGGAGCTGTTTTTT.

In regard to this clonotype: Since a much larger clone is just one base distant, this may be a read error. V gene TRBV7-6 combines with J gene TRBJ2-7; D may correspond to TRBD1 or TRBD2 (6 bases each). Germline V gene sequence: CDR1 SGHVS, CDR2 FNYEAQ. V shed 0 bases and J shed 5 bases, with 11 bases lying between them. This CDR3 contains 14 residues. CDR3 residues: CASSLAGGNNEQYF. In nucleotides, the CDR3 is TGTGCCAGCAGCTTAGCAGGGGGGAATAACGAGCAGTACTTC.

This clonotype has a handful of counts. This rearrangement joins TRBV12-3 or TRBV12-4 to TRBJ1-2; D remains ambiguous. The CDR3 has 13 amino acids. V shed 5 bases and J shed 4 bases, with 11 bases lying between them. The CDR3 DNA sequence: TGTGCCAGCAGTCTGATCGTGTTCTATGGCTACACCTTC. Residues: CASSLIVFYGYTF.

This rearrangement joins TRBV24-1 to TRBJ2-2; D is undetermined. Trimming took off 9 bases at V and 3 bases at J, with 13 bases between the two ends. The CDR3 has 14 amino acids. Germline V gives CDR1 KGHDR, CDR2 SFDVKD. The DNA of the CDR3 is TGTGCCACCTCCGGCCGGCCTTACACCGGGGAGCTGTTTTTT. Its protein product is CATSGRPYTGELFF.